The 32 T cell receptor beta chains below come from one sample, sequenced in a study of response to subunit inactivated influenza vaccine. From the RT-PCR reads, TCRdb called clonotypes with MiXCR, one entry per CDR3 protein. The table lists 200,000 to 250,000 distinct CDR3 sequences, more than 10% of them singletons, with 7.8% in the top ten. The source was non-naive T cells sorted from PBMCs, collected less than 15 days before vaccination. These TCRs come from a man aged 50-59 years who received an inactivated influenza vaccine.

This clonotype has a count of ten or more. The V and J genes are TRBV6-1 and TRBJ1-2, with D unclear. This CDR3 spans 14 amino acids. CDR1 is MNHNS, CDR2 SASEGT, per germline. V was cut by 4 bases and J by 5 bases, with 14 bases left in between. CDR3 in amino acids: CASSAPPAVYGYTF. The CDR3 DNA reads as TGTGCCAGCAGTGCCCCTCCGGCAGTGTATGGCTACACCTTC.

The CDR3 DNA is TGCGCCAGCAGCTTGGGGGAGGTCTTTTCGCCCCAGCATTTT. It encodes CASSLGEVFSPQHF. This chain joins TRBV5-1 and TRBJ1-5; no reliable D call. V was shortened by 0 bases and J by 9 bases, with 13 bases between the two germline ends. This CDR3 has 14 amino acids. CDR1 is SGHRS, CDR2 YFSETQ, per germline.

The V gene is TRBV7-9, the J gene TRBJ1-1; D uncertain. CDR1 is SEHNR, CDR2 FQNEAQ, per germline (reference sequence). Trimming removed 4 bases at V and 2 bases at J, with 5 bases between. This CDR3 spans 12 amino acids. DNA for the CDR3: TGTGCCAGCAGCTGGACCAACACTGAAGCTTTCTTT. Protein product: CASSWTNTEAFF.

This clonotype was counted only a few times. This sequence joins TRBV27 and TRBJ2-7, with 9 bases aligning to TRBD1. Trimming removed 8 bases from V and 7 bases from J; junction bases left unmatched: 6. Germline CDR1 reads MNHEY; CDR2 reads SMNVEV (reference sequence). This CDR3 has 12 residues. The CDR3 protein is CASGQGLGEQYF. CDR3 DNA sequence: TGTGCCAGCGGACAGGGGCTCGGGGAGCAGTACTTC.

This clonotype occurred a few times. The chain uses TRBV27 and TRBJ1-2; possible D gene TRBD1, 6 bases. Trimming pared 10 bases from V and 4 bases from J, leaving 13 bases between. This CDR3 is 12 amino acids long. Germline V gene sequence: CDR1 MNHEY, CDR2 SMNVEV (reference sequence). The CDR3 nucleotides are TGTGCCACAAAGACAGGTTCCTATGGCTACACCTTC. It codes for CATKTGSYGYTF.

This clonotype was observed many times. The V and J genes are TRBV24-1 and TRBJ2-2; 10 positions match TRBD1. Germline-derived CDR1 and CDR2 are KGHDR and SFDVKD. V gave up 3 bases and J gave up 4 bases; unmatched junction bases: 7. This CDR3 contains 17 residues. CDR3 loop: CATSDATGQGFTGELFF. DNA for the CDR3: TGTGCCACCAGTGATGCCACGGGACAGGGGTTCACCGGGGAGCTGTTTTTT.

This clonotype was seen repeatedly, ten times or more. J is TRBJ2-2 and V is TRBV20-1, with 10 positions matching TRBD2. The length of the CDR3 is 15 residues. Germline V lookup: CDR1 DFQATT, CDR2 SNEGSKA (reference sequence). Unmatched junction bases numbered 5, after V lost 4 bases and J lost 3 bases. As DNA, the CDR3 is TGCAGTGCTAAAAGGACTAGCGGAGACACCGGGGAGCTGTTTTTT. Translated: CSAKRTSGDTGELFF.

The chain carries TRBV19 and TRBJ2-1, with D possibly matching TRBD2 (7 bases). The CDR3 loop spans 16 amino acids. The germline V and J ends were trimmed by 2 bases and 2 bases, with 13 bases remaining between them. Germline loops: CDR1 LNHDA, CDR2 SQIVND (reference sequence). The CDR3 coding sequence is TGTGCCAGTAGTATAAGGGGGGGGGCCCCCTACAATGAGCAGTTCTTC. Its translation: CASSIRGGAPYNEQFF.

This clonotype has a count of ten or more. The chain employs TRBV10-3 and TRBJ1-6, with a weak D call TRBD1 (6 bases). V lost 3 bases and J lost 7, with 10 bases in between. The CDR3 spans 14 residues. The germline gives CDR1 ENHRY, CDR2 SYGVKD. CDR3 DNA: TGTGCCATCAGTGAAGGGACATCGAATTCACCCCTCCACTTT. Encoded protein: CAISEGTSNSPLHF.

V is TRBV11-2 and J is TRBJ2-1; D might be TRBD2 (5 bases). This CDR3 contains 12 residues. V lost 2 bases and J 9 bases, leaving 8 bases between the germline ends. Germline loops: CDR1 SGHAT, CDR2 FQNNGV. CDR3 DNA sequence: TGTGCCAGCAGCTTAAGGGAGACTGAGCAGTTCTTC. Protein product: CASSLRETEQFF.

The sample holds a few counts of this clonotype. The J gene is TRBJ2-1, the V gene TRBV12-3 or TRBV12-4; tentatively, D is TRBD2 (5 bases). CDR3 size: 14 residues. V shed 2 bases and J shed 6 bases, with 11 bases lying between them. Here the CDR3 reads CASSLSSGSNEQFF. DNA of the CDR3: TGTGCCAGCAGTTTATCCTCGGGGAGCAATGAGCAGTTCTTC.

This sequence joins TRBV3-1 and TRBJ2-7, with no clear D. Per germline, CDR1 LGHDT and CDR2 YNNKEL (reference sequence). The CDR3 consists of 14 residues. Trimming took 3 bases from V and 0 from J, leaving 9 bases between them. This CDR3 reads CASSQYHGSYEQYF. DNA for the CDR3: TGTGCCAGCAGCCAGTATCACGGCTCCTACGAGCAGTACTTC.

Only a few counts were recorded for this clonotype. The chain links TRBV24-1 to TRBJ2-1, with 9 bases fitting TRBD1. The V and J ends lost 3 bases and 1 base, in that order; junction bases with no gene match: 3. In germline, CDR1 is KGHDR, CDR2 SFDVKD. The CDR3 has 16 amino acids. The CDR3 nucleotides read TGTGCCACCAGTGATGGGACAGGGTCGTCCTACAATGAGCAGTTCTTC. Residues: CATSDGTGSSYNEQFF.

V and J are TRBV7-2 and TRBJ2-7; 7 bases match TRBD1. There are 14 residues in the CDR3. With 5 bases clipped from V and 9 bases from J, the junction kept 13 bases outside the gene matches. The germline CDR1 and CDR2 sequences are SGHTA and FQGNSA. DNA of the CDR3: TGTGCCAGCAGCCCCCGGGACAGAGGATCGCGGCAGTACTTC. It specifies CASSPRDRGSRQYF. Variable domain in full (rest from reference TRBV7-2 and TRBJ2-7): GAGVSQSPSNKVTEKGKDVELRCDPISGHTALYWYRQSLGQGLEFLIYFQGNSAPDKSGLPSDRFSAERTGGSVSTLTIQRTQQEDSAVYLCASSPRDRGSRQYFGPGTRLTVT.

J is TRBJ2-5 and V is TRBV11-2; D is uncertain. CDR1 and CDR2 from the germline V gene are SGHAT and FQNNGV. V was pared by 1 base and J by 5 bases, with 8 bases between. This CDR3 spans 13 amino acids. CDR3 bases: TGTGCCAGCAGCTTAGGATTGTATGAGACCCAGTACTTC. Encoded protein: CASSLGLYETQYF. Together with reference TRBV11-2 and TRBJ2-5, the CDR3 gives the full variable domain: EAGVAQSPRYKIIEKRQSVAFWCNPISGHATLYWYQQILGQGPKLLIQFQNNGVVDDSQLPKDRFSAERLKGVDSTLKIQPAKLEDSAVYLCASSLGLYETQYFGPGTRLLVL.

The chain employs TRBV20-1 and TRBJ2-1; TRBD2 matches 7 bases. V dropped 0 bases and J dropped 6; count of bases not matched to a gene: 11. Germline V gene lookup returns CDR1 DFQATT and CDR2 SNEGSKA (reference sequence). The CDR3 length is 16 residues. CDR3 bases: TGCAGTGCTAGAGATTTAGCACTAGCGTGGGGCAATGAGCAGTTCTTC. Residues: CSARDLALAWGNEQFF.

For the CDR3, the DNA is TGTGCCAGCAGCCGCAGGAACACCGGGGAGCTGTTTTTT. Its translation is CASSRRNTGELFF. The chain links TRBV12-3 or TRBV12-4 to TRBJ2-2; no definite D call. Trimming took 6 bases from V and 1 from J, leaving 6 bases between them. The CDR3 length is 13 residues.

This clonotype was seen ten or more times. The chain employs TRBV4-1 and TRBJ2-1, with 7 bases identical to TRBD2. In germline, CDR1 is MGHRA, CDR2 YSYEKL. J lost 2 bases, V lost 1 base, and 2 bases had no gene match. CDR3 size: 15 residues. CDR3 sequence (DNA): TGCGCCAGCAGCCAAGGGGGGGGGGCCTACAATGAGCAGTTCTTC. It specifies CASSQGGGAYNEQFF.

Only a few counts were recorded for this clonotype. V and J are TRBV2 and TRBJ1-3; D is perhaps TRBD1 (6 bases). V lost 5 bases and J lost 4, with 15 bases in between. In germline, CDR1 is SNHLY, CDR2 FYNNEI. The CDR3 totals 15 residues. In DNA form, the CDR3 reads TGTGCCAGCAGTTCCGGACAGCACCGAGGAAACACCATATATTTT. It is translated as CASSSGQHRGNTIYF.

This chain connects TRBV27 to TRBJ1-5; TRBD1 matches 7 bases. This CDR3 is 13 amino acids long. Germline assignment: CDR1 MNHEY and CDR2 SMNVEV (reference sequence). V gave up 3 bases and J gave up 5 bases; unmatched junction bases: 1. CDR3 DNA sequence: TGTGCCAGCAGTTTGGGACAGTATCAGCCCCAGCATTTT. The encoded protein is CASSLGQYQPQHF.

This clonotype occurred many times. As DNA, the CDR3 is TGCGCCAGCAGCTTGGCCGAGTTAGAACAAGAGACCCAGTACTTC. It is translated as CASSLAELEQETQYF. This sequence joins TRBV5-1 and TRBJ2-5, with D uncertain. Trimming took off 0 bases at V and 2 bases at J, with 11 bases between the two ends. The CDR3 covers 15 residues. The germline CDR1 and CDR2 sequences are SGHRS and YFSETQ.

CDR3 in amino acids: CSVQGASYEQYF. The CDR3 nucleotides read TGCAGCGTGCAGGGGGCCTCCTACGAGCAGTACTTC. This sequence joins TRBV29-1 and TRBJ2-7; 8 bases fit TRBD1. The V segment lost 6 bases and the J segment 0 bases; nucleotides outside the gene matches: 1. Germline values: CDR1 SQVTM, CDR2 ANQGSEA. CDR3 length: 12 residues.

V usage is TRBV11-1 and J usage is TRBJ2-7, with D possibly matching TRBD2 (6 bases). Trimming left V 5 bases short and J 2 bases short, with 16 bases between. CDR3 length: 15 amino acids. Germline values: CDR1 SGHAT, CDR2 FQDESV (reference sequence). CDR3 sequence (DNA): TGTGCCAGCAGCCAAGGTGGCGGGGTCGCCTACGAGCAGTACTTC. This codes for CASSQGGGVAYEQYF.

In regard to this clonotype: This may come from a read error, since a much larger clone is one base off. This chain's CDR3 is CNARSLAEITDTQYF. In nucleotides, the CDR3 is TGCAATGCTAGATCACTAGCGGAAATCACAGATACGCAGTATTTT. The V call is TRBV20-1, the J call TRBJ2-3, with TRBD2 matching 8 bases. Germline V lookup: CDR1 DFQATT, CDR2 SNEGSKA (reference sequence). The CDR3 is 15 amino acids.

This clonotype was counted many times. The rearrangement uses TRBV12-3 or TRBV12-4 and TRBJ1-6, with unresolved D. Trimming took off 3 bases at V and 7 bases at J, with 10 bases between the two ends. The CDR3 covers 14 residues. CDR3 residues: CASSFRGNNSPLHF. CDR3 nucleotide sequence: TGTGCCAGCAGTTTTCGGGGTAACAATTCACCCCTCCACTTT.

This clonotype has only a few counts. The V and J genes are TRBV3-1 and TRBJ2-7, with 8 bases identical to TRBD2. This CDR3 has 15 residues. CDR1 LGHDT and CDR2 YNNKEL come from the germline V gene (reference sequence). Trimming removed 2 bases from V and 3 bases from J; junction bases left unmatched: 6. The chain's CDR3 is CASSQSLRGGYEQYF. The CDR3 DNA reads TGTGCCAGCAGCCAATCTCTACGGGGGGGCTACGAGCAGTACTTC.

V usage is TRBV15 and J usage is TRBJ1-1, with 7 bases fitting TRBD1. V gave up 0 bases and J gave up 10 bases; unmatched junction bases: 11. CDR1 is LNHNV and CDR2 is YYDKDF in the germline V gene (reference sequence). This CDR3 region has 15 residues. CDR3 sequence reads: CATSRELDYRGRAFF. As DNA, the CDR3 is TGTGCCACCAGCAGAGAGCTGGACTACAGGGGTCGAGCTTTCTTT.

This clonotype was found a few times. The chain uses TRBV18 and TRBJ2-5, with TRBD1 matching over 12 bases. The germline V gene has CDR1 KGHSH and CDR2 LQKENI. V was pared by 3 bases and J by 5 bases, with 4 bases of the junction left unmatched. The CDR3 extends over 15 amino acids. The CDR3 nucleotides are TGTGCCAGCTCACCTGGGACAGGGGGCTATGAGACCCAGTACTTC. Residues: CASSPGTGGYETQYF.

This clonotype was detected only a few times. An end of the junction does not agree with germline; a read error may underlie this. The DNA of the CDR3 is TGTGCCAGCAGTTTCGGCGGGAGCAGGGATCAGTCCCAGCATTTT. This codes for CASSFGGSRDQSQHF. The chain couples TRBV28 to TRBJ1-5; a possible D gene is TRBD1 (5 bases). Germline V gene lookup returns CDR1 MDHEN and CDR2 SYDVKM. The CDR3 has 15 amino acids.

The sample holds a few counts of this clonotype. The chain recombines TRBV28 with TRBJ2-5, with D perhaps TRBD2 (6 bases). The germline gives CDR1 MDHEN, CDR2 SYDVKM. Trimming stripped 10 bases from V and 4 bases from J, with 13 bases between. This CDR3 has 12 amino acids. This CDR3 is CATMGGTETQYF. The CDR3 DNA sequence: TGTGCCACCATGGGCGGGACAGAGACCCAGTACTTC.

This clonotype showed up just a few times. CDR3 coding DNA: TGTGCCAGCAGCCCAGTAGGGGCAGGGGGACACAATGAGCAGTTCTTC. Protein sequence: CASSPVGAGGHNEQFF. The J gene is TRBJ2-1, the V gene TRBV28; TRBD1 matches at 7 bases. Germline V gives CDR1 MDHEN, CDR2 SYDVKM. V dropped 6 bases and J dropped 5; count of bases not matched to a gene: 13. This CDR3 has 16 amino acids.

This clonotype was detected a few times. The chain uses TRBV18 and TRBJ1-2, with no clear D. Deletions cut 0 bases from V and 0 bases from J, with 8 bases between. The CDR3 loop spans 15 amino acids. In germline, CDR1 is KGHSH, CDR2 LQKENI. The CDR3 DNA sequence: TGTGCCAGCTCACCACCCCTGATAGCTAACTATGGCTACACCTTC. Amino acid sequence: CASSPPLIANYGYTF.